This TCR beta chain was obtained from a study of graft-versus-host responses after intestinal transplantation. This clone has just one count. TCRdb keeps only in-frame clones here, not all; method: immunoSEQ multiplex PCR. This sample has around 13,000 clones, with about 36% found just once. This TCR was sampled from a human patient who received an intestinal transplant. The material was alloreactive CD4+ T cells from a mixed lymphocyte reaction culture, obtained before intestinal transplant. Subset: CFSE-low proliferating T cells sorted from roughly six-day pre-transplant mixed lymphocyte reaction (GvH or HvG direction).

The CDR3 sequence is CASSFGGVETQYF. In DNA form, the CDR3 reads TGCGCCAGCAGCTTCGGCGGGGTAGAGACCCAGTACTTC. The rearrangement uses TRBV5-1 and TRBJ2-5, with D possibly TRBD2 on 6 matching bases. V was shortened by 2 bases and J by 4 bases, with 9 bases between the two germline ends. Germline CDR1 and CDR2: SGHRS and YFSETQ. The CDR3 has 13 amino acids.